These 15 T cell receptor beta chains were sequenced from one sample in a study of blood T cell repertoires in COVID-19. TCRdb keeps only in-frame clones here, not all; method: immunoSEQ multiplex PCR. The top ten hold 1.5% to 2.5% of the sample, which has around 94,000 clones, just under 95% seen once. The specimen sequenced was peripheral blood. These receptors originate from a woman aged 45-60 years with COVID-19, enrolled during active disease.

V gene TRBV6-6 combines with J gene TRBJ1-2, with D possibly matching TRBD1 (5 bases). In germline, CDR1 is MNHNY, CDR2 SVGAGI (reference sequence). CDR3 length equals 13 residues. V dropped 6 bases and J dropped 4 bases, with 12 bases sitting between them. DNA of the CDR3: TGTGCCAGCAGATCGACAGAGATCTATGGCTACACCTTC. It is translated as CASRSTEIYGYTF.

This chain joins TRBV6-5 and TRBJ1-2; a weak D match, TRBD1 (5 bases). The CDR3 runs 13 residues. Trimming shortened V by 5 bases and J by 7 bases, and 14 bases separated the two germline ends. Per germline, CDR1 MNHEY and CDR2 SVGAGI. The CDR3 DNA reads as TGTGCCAGCAGTCCTCTCCGGGGACTTGGCTACACCTTC. Its protein product is CASSPLRGLGYTF.

This clone was seen just once. CDR3 nucleotide sequence: TGTGCCAGCAGCTCATATACAGGTGCGCAGTTCTTC. Translation: CASSSYTGAQFF. This chain joins TRBV14 and TRBJ2-1, with D possibly TRBD1 on 5 matching bases. The germline V and J ends were trimmed by 5 bases and 12 bases, with 14 bases remaining between them. CDR1 SGHDN and CDR2 FVKESK come from the germline V gene. The CDR3 extends over 12 amino acids. Complete variable domain (other parts from reference TRBV14 and TRBJ2-1): EAGVTQFPSHSVIEKGQTVTLRCDPISGHDNLYWYRRVMGKEIKFLLHFVKESKQDESGMPNNRFLAERTGGTYSTLKVQPAELEDSGVYFCASSSYTGAQFFGPGTRLTVL.

The gene calls are TRBV7-3 and TRBJ2-3; 7 bases agree with TRBD1. Germline-derived CDR1 and CDR2 are SGHTA and FQGTGA. This CDR3 contains 15 residues. V shed 5 bases, J shed 2 bases, and the junction held 7 bases outside the gene matches. CDR3 sequence reads: CASSPSTGNTDTQYF. CDR3 sequence (DNA): TGTGCCAGCAGCCCCTCGACAGGGAACACAGATACGCAGTATTTT.

This clone was observed a few times. The chain combines TRBV7-8 with TRBJ1-3, with a weak D call TRBD1 (5 bases). Between the trimmed V and J ends, which lost 2 bases and 1 base, there was a span of 18 bases. The CDR3 has 18 amino acids. Per the germline V gene, CDR1 is SGHVS and CDR2 is FQNEAQ. This chain's CDR3 is CASSLPLAGLMSGNTIYF. In DNA form, the CDR3 reads TGTGCCAGCAGCTTACCCTTGGCAGGGCTTATGTCTGGAAACACCATATATTTT.

The rearrangement joins TRBV7-9 to TRBJ1-2; 7 nucleotides agree with TRBD1. The CDR3 is made up of 13 amino acids. V dropped 5 bases and J dropped 3; count of bases not matched to a gene: 3. The V gene's germline CDR1 is SEHNR and CDR2 FQNEAQ (reference sequence). CDR3 in amino acids: CASSTDRDYGYTF. CDR3 in DNA: TGTGCCAGCAGCACTGACAGGGACTATGGCTACACCTTC.

This clone came up once. The genes are TRBV7-9 and TRBJ2-2, with TRBD2 matching over 7 bases. CDR1 is SEHNR and CDR2 is FQNEAQ in the germline V gene (reference sequence). The CDR3 loop spans 14 amino acids. V lost 1 base to trimming and J lost 6 bases; unmatched junction nucleotides: 2. The CDR3 nucleotides are TGTGCCAGCAGCTTAGAAACTAGCGCCGGGGAGCTGTTTTTT. Translation gives CASSLETSAGELFF. Looking up the rest from reference TRBV7-9 and TRBJ2-2 gives the full variable domain: DTGVSQNPRHKITKRGQNVTFRCDPISEHNRLYWYRQTLGQGPEFLTYFQNEAQLEKSRLLSDRFSAERPKGSFSTLEIQRTEQGDSAMYLCASSLETSAGELFFGEGSRLTVL.

The V gene is TRBV7-9, the J gene TRBJ2-7; 8 bases agree with TRBD1. Trimming cost V 1 base and J 3 bases; bases outside gene matches: 8. This CDR3 region has 16 residues. The V gene's germline CDR1 is SEHNR and CDR2 FQNEAQ (reference sequence). Here the CDR3 reads CASSLVARGQGYEQYF. In nucleotides, the CDR3 is TGTGCCAGCAGCTTAGTGGCCAGGGGGCAGGGCTACGAGCAGTACTTC.

The chain couples TRBV6-5 to TRBJ2-7; 7 bases map to TRBD1. The CDR3 has 14 amino acids. The germline gives CDR1 MNHEY, CDR2 SVGAGI. The trim removed 5 bases at V and 2 bases at J, leaving 6 bases unmatched. The DNA of the CDR3 is TGTGCCAGCAGTACAGGGGTGGGGACCTACGAGCAGTACGTC. Translation gives CASSTGVGTYEQYV.

This sequence joins TRBV6-2 or TRBV6-3 and TRBJ2-1; tentative D call: TRBD2 (7 bases). V was shortened by 5 bases and J by 3 bases, with 20 bases between the two germline ends. Germline-derived CDR1 and CDR2 are MNHEY and SVGEGT. This CDR3 is built from 17 residues. The DNA of the CDR3 is TGTGCCAGCAGTCCACCAGGCGGGGGCCCCTTCTACAATGAGCAGTTCTTC. Translation gives CASSPPGGGPFYNEQFF.

The chain employs TRBV28 and TRBJ2-6; D is perhaps TRBD1 (5 bases). Germline V gene lookup returns CDR1 MDHEN and CDR2 SYDVKM. This CDR3 is built from 15 residues. Trimming cost V 6 bases and J 2 bases, with 11 bases left between them. The CDR3 spells CASRPQGPGANVLTF. CDR3 DNA sequence: TGTGCCAGCAGACCTCAGGGCCCTGGGGCCAACGTCCTGACTTTC.

The chain joins TRBV12-5 to TRBJ1-6, with D perhaps matching TRBD1 (6 bases). V was cut by 6 bases and J by 7 bases, with 13 bases left in between. Looked up from germline, CDR1 is LGHNT and CDR2 is FRNRAP. The CDR3 length is 14 residues. As DNA, the CDR3 is TGTGCTAGTGGACAGACAGGTGTGAATTCACCCCTCCACTTT. This sequence encodes CASGQTGVNSPLHF.

The rearrangement uses TRBV30 and TRBJ1-1, with a possible D match to TRBD1 (5 bases). V was shortened by 0 bases and J by 0 bases, with 11 bases between the two germline ends. From germline, CDR1 is GTSNPN and CDR2 SVGIG (reference sequence). The CDR3 totals 15 residues. CDR3 amino acids: CAWSVPGGMNTEAFF. The CDR3 nucleotides are TGTGCCTGGAGTGTACCTGGGGGGATGAACACTGAAGCTTTCTTT.

V is TRBV3-1 (or the pseudogene TRBV3-2) and J is TRBJ1-4, with a tentative D call TRBD1 (6 bases). Germline V gene lookup returns CDR1 LGHDT and CDR2 YNNKEL (reference sequence). Trimming took 3 bases from V and 5 from J, leaving 22 bases between them. The CDR3 is made up of 18 amino acids. The CDR3 sequence: CASSQPPGARYRNEKLFF. The CDR3 DNA reads TGTGCCAGCAGCCAGCCACCAGGGGCTCGTTACAGGAATGAAAAACTGTTTTTT.

This sequence joins TRBV6-4 and TRBJ2-1; 7 nucleotides align to TRBD2. This CDR3 spans 14 amino acids. The junction had 10 bases not matched to a gene; V was cut back by 4 bases and J by 10 bases. Germline loops: CDR1 MRHNA, CDR2 SNTAGT. CDR3: CASSALGGGREQFF. CDR3 bases: TGTGCCAGCAGTGCCTTGGGGGGGGGAAGAGAGCAGTTCTTC.